Below are 16 T cell receptor beta chains sequenced from a single sample in a study of Graves' ophthalmopathy and Graves' hyperthyroidism. RNA served as the template for amplifying TCR beta CDR3 regions. Scientists carried out first-round RT-PCR using HTBI primers and then a second-round multiplex PCR. One entry per CDR3 protein results from TCRdb running MiXCR on the multiplex PCR reads. The sample has 200,000 to 300,000 distinct CDR3 sequences, around 42% seen once; the top ten hold approximately 51%. Sequencing input: peripheral blood. The receptors were sampled from an adult man with Graves' ophthalmopathy.

Details on this clonotype: Relative to the germline gene, one junction end is altered; a read error may explain this. This sequence joins TRBV7-7 and TRBJ1-1; D is ambiguous. Germline V gene lookup returns CDR1 SSHAT and CDR2 FNYEAQ (reference sequence). The CDR3 extends over 13 amino acids. The CDR3 nucleotides are TGCGCTAGCAGCCAGGACCCCGGGACTGAAGCTTTCTTT. This codes for CASSQDPGTEAFF.

This rearrangement joins TRBV7-2 to TRBJ1-3, with D possibly being TRBD1 (5 bases). V dropped 5 bases and J dropped 4 bases, with 12 bases sitting between them. The CDR3 has 14 amino acids. Germline V CDR1 and CDR2: SGHTA, FQGNSA. The CDR3: CASSVRGAGNTIYF. CDR3 nucleotides: TGTGCCAGCAGCGTGAGAGGGGCGGGAAACACCATATATTTT.

This chain links TRBV2 with TRBJ1-2; D remains ambiguous. V lost 4 bases to trimming and J lost 8 bases, with 17 bases between them. The CDR3 consists of 14 residues. Germline loops: CDR1 SNHLY, CDR2 FYNNEI. CDR3 in DNA: TGTGCCAGCAGTGGGATCTCCAACACGGGGGGCTACACCTTC. The encoded protein is CASSGISNTGGYTF.

This chain uses TRBV2 with TRBJ1-2; 8 bases are shared with TRBD1. The junction had 10 bases not matched to a gene; V was cut back by 6 bases and J by 7 bases. This CDR3 is built from 14 residues. Germline CDR1 is SNHLY and CDR2 is FYNNEI. The DNA for the CDR3 is TGTGCCAGCAGCTCGCAGGGGGCGCCGGGTGGCTACACCTTC. Encoded protein: CASSSQGAPGGYTF.

To note about this clonotype: Its ends do not fully match the called genes, so a read error is possible. J is TRBJ2-2 and V is TRBV9, with D tentatively TRBD1 (5 bases). This CDR3 is built from 15 residues. CDR1 is SGDLS, CDR2 YYNGEE, per germline. DNA of the CDR3: TGCGCCAGCAGCTGGGGCAGGGTAAACACCGGGGAGCTGTTTTTT. Protein: CASSWGRVNTGELFF.

V and J are TRBV3-1 and TRBJ1-2; D uncertain. Germline CDR1 is LGHDT and CDR2 is YNNKEL (reference sequence). V was shortened by 2 bases and J by 7 bases, with 11 bases between the two germline ends. There are 13 residues in the CDR3. This CDR3 is CASSQRTDTGYTF. The CDR3, as DNA: TGTGCCAGCAGCCAACGGACGGATACTGGCTACACCTTC.

V and J are TRBV29-1 and TRBJ1-1, with a weak D call TRBD1 (6 bases). Germline V gene data show CDR1 as SQVTM and CDR2 as ANQGSEA. V was trimmed by 0 bases and J by 6 bases, leaving 17 bases between them. CDR3 length equals 15 residues. The CDR3 DNA sequence: TGCAGCGTTGAAGATTGGGAGGTGGGGGGCCCTGAAGCTTTCTTT. Its translation: CSVEDWEVGGPEAFF.

The chain carries TRBV5-1 and TRBJ2-7, with 9 bases that match TRBD1. V was clipped by 5 bases and J by 6 bases; unmatched bases: 12. This CDR3 has 15 residues. Per the germline V gene, CDR1 is SGHRS and CDR2 is YFSETQ. The CDR3 here is CASSYATGGFAEQYF. In DNA form, the CDR3 reads TGCGCCAGCAGTTACGCGACAGGGGGGTTCGCCGAGCAGTACTTC.

This clonotype appeared a single time. A read error may explain this, as a much larger clone is one base away. The chain couples TRBV5-1 to TRBJ1-2, with D perhaps matching TRBD1 (5 bases). The V end lost 4 bases, the J end lost 3 bases, and 16 bases lay between the germline ends. The CDR3 covers 15 residues. Per germline, CDR1 SGHRS and CDR2 YFSETQ. The CDR3 sequence is CASSPQERGDYGYTF. The CDR3 DNA follows: TGCGCCAGCAGCCCACAGGAGAGAGGAGACTATGGCTACACCTTC.

The CDR3 sequence: CASSRSGQANTGELFF. DNA for the CDR3: TGTGCCAGCAGCCGCTCGGGACAGGCTAACACCGGGGAGCTGTTTTTT. The V gene is TRBV7-6, the J gene TRBJ2-2; 8 nucleotides match TRBD1. Germline lookup yields CDR1 SGHVS and CDR2 FNYEAQ. Losses at the gene ends were 5 bases for V and 2 bases for J; bases not matched to a gene: 7. This CDR3 has 16 amino acids. Drawing the rest from reference TRBV7-6 and TRBJ2-2, the complete variable domain is GAGVSQSPRYKVTKRGQDVALRCDPISGHVSLYWYRQALGQGPEFLTYFNYEAQQDKSGLPNDRFSAERPEGSISTLTIQRTEQRDSAMYRCASSRSGQANTGELFFGEGSRLTVL.

This clonotype was recorded many times. V usage is TRBV13 and J usage is TRBJ1-6; D is unclear. V gave up 3 bases and J gave up 1 base, with 7 bases separating them. The CDR3 runs to 15 residues. Looked up from germline, CDR1 is PRHDT and CDR2 is FYEKMQ (reference sequence). The CDR3 nucleotides read TGTGCCAGCAGCTTGGGGAGTTCCTATAATTCACCCCTCCACTTT. Its protein is CASSLGSSYNSPLHF.

The gene calls are TRBV5-1 and TRBJ1-1; no clear D gene. Germline CDR1 is SGHRS and CDR2 is YFSETQ. V lost 0 bases and J lost 7, with 16 bases in between. The CDR3 is 15 amino acids. This CDR3 reads CASSLGYGQPREAFF. The CDR3 nucleotides read TGCGCCAGCAGCTTGGGCTATGGGCAGCCTCGTGAAGCTTTCTTT. Drawing the rest from reference TRBV5-1 and TRBJ1-1, the complete variable domain is KAGVTQTPRYLIKTRGQQVTLSCSPISGHRSVSWYQQTPGQGLQFLFEYFSETQRNKGNFPGRFSGRQFSNSRSEMNVSTLELGDSALYLCASSLGYGQPREAFFGQGTRLTVV.

This clonotype was seen a single time. V usage is TRBV7-3 and J usage is TRBJ2-7; D may be TRBD1 (6 bases). CDR1 is SGHTA and CDR2 is FQGTGA in the germline V gene. V dropped 3 bases and J dropped 5 bases, with 11 bases sitting between them. There are 13 residues in the CDR3. CDR3 nucleotides: TGTGCCAGCAGCTTCCACAGGGAAAACGAGCAGTACTTC. Residues: CASSFHRENEQYF.

The chain joins TRBV5-8 to TRBJ2-7; D unresolved. The ends were cut back, 5 bases at V and 0 bases at J, with 9 bases in the middle. CDR3 length equals 13 residues. The germline CDR1 and CDR2 sequences are SGHTS and YDEGEE. CDR3 coding DNA: TGTGCCAGCAGACCAGCTAACTCCTACGAGCAGTACTTC. Protein product: CASRPANSYEQYF.

V is TRBV25-1 and J is TRBJ2-5; 8 bases are a match to TRBD2. The CDR3 runs to 16 residues. The V gene's germline CDR1 is MGHDK and CDR2 SYGVNS. Trimming took 2 bases from V and 6 from J; bases not matched to a gene: 11. The CDR3 DNA reads as TGTGCCAGCAGTGAAATCTCCGGGGGGGCCTGGAAGACCCAGTACTTC. Protein: CASSEISGGAWKTQYF.

The DNA of the CDR3 is TGTGCCAGCAGCGTAAGGGAGGGCCGAACCGGGGAGCTGTTTTTT. Translation gives CASSVREGRTGELFF. The chain links TRBV9 to TRBJ2-2; TRBD2 agrees at 7 bases. CDR1 is SGDLS, CDR2 YYNGEE, per germline. V lost 1 base, J lost 5 bases, and 5 bases stayed unmatched. The CDR3 length is 15 residues.